This TCR beta chain comes out of a study of identical twins. This clonotype showed up many times. Each cDNA held unique molecular identifiers, and template switching gave it a universal primer site. TCRdb ran MiXCR on the 5' RACE reads and lists one entry per CDR3 protein. The sample has 120,000 to 150,000 distinct CDR3 sequences; 3.5% are singletons. The CDR3 has 16 residues. V lost 4 bases and J 0 bases, leaving 9 bases between the germline ends. The germline CDR1 and CDR2 sequences are KGHDR and SFDVKD. Donors uniformly comprised healthy Caucasians. The sequence derives from a man between 18 and 35 years old in good health. The chain combines TRBV24-1 with TRBJ2-6; D gene ambiguous. The source material was memory T cells sorted from blood. For the CDR3, the DNA is TGTGCCACCAGTGACCCGGCGGACTCTGGGGCCAACGTCCTGACTTTC. It codes for CATSDPADSGANVLTF.